A selection of T cell receptor beta chains follows, all from one sample in a study of blood T cell repertoires in COVID-19. The data were produced by immunoSEQ multiplex PCR, yet TCRdb's version contains in-frame clones alone and is incomplete. The sample lists 100,000 to 150,000 clones; approximately 84% were seen once. Sequencing was carried out using peripheral blood. These TCRs come from a young woman who had recovered from COVID-19. Both conserved end residues are part of each CDR3. The order of the fields is clone size, V gene, J gene, D gene, CDR3 protein, CDR3 DNA. A D gene is named only where the DNA matches it firmly. Not every row has a clone size; where given, it reads once, few, many or a size class.

once,TRBV6-5,TRBJ2-7,TRBD2,CASRPGREGPYEQYF,TGTGCCAGCAGACCCGGCCGGGAGGGCCCCTACGAGCAGTACTTC
once,TRBV19,TRBJ2-1,TRBD2,CASSKQTSGALNEQFF,TGTGCCAGTAGTAAACAAACTAGCGGCGCACTCAATGAGCAGTTCTTC
NA,TRBV7-9,TRBJ2-5,NA,CASSLGTEQETQYF,TGTGCCAGCAGCTTAGGGACAGAGCAAGAGACCCAGTACTTC
few,TRBV6-6,TRBJ1-6,NA,CASRGGYNSPLHF,TGTGCCAGCAGAGGGGGCTATAATTCACCCCTCCACTTT
NA,TRBV19,TRBJ1-2,NA,CATQKQVTDGYTF,TGTGCCACCCAGAAACAGGTCACAGATGGCTACACCTTC
once,TRBV12-2,TRBJ1-1,NA,CASRVRRGDRGMNTEAFF,TGTGCAAGTCGCGTCCGACGAGGGGACAGGGGTATGAACACTGAAGCTTTCTTT
NA,TRBV11-2,TRBJ1-2,NA,CASSLGTGGIWGYTF,TGTGCCAGCAGCTTAGGAACGGGGGGAATTTGGGGCTACACCTTC
NA,TRBV7-2,TRBJ2-1,TRBD2,CASSSWGTSGANEQFF,TGTGCCAGCAGCTCATGGGGGACTAGCGGGGCCAATGAGCAGTTCTTC
NA,TRBV9,TRBJ1-1,NA,CASSPRDWDTEAFF,TGTGCCAGCAGCCCACGGGACTGGGACACTGAAGCTTTCTTT
NA,TRBV5-5,TRBJ1-1,NA,CASSLWANTEAFF,TGTGCCAGCAGCTTGTGGGCGAACACTGAAGCTTTCTTT
NA,TRBV6-5,TRBJ2-5,TRBD1,CASSLQGDQETQYF,TGTGCCAGCAGCCTACAGGGGGACCAAGAGACCCAGTACTTC
NA,TRBV13,TRBJ2-6,TRBD1,CASSAGGSGANVLTF,TGTGCCAGCAGCGCAGGGGGTTCTGGGGCCAACGTCCTGACTTTC
NA,TRBV6-6,TRBJ2-1,TRBD1,CASSSGQAGNNEQFF,TGTGCCAGCAGTTCGGGACAGGCAGGAAACAATGAGCAGTTCTTC
once,TRBV6-5,TRBJ1-6,NA,CASSYRGYSPLHF,TGTGCCAGCAGTTATCGTGGCTATTCACCCCTCCACTTT
NA,TRBV3-1/TRBV3-2,TRBJ2-2,TRBD2,CASSQEQRLAVAGELFF,TGTGCCAGCAGCCAAGAACAACGACTAGCGGTAGCCGGGGAGCTGTTTTTT
NA,TRBV30,TRBJ1-3,NA,CAWSVLDFSSGNTIYF,TGTGCCTGGAGTGTACTTGACTTTTCCTCTGGAAACACCATATATTTT
NA,TRBV10-3,TRBJ2-7,TRBD2,CAISDPTSGKSYEQYF,TGTGCCATCAGTGACCCGACTAGCGGGAAATCCTACGAGCAGTACTTC
once,TRBV28,TRBJ1-5,NA,CASIDRTVQPQHF,TGTGCCAGCATCGATCGTACGGTTCAGCCCCAGCATTTT
once,TRBV3-1/TRBV3-2,TRBJ2-7,NA,CASSPTQGSSYEQYF,TGTGCCAGCAGCCCGACACAGGGAAGCTCCTACGAGCAGTACTTC
once,TRBV19,TRBJ2-7,TRBD2,CASSTRTSGGSYEQYF,TGTGCCAGTAGTACTCGGACTAGCGGGGGCTCCTACGAGCAGTACTTC
NA,TRBV7-6,TRBJ2-3,NA,CASSLGSRRDTQYF,TGTGCCAGCAGCTTAGGTTCCAGGAGGGATACGCAGTATTTT
NA,TRBV3-1/TRBV3-2,TRBJ1-2,NA,CASSQGGVNYGYTF,TGTGCCAGCAGCCAGGGCGGGGTAAACTATGGCTACACCTTC
NA,TRBV4-1,TRBJ1-2,TRBD1,CASSQEETGGSLRGYTF,TGCGCCAGCAGCCAGGAGGAGACAGGGGGATCGCTGCGCGGCTACACCTTC
NA,TRBV19,TRBJ1-1,TRBD1,CASSLLDRANTEAFF,TGTGCCAGTAGCCTGCTTGACAGGGCGAACACTGAAGCTTTCTTT
NA,TRBV15,TRBJ2-7,TRBD1,CATSTHRDRGNEQYF,TGTGCCACCAGCACGCACCGGGACAGGGGTAACGAGCAGTACTTC
few,TRBV21-1,TRBJ2-1,NA,CASMGLGQSNYNEQFF,TGTGCCAGCATGGGACTGGGGCAAAGTAACTACAATGAGCAGTTCTTC
NA,TRBV3-1/TRBV3-2,TRBJ1-4,TRBD1,CASRQRQGGEKLFF,TGTGCCAGCAGACAGAGACAGGGCGGCGAAAAACTGTTTTTT
NA,TRBV2,TRBJ2-1,TRBD2,CASSREALYNEQFF,TGTGCCAGCAGTCGGGAGGCCCTATACAATGAGCAGTTCTTC
NA,TRBV18,TRBJ2-1,TRBD2,CASSLAGEYNEQFF,TGTGCCAGCTCTCTGGCGGGGGAATACAATGAGCAGTTCTTC
NA,TRBV9,TRBJ2-7,TRBD2,CASSSSSGSLYEQYF,TGTGCCAGCAGCTCTAGTAGCGGGAGCCTTTACGAGCAGTACTTC
few,TRBV9,TRBJ2-3,NA,CASSRRDSSTDTQYF,TGTGCCAGCAGCAGGCGGGACAGTAGCACAGATACGCAGTATTTT
once,TRBV7-2,TRBJ2-5,NA,CASSLKQKETQYF,TGTGCCAGCAGCTTAAAACAGAAAGAGACCCAGTACTTC
once,TRBV7-2,TRBJ1-5,NA,CASSLGSLNQPQHF,TGTGCCAGCAGCTTAGGTAGTCTCAATCAGCCCCAGCATTTT
NA,TRBV3-1/TRBV3-2,TRBJ1-2,NA,CASSHRDYGYTF,TGTGCCAGCAGCCACAGGGACTATGGCTACACCTTC
NA,TRBV27,TRBJ2-3,NA,CASSFGSADTQYF,TGTGCCAGCAGTTTTGGCAGCGCAGATACGCAGTATTTT
NA,TRBV14,TRBJ2-1,NA,CASSPPDSDNEQFF,TGTGCCAGCAGCCCCCCCGACAGCGACAATGAGCAGTTCTTC
NA,TRBV19,TRBJ2-7,NA,CASRSSGVYYEQYF,TGTGCCAGTCGTTCCTCGGGGGTTTACTACGAGCAGTACTTC
NA,TRBV7-9,TRBJ2-7,NA,CASAPSSASYEQYF,TGTGCCAGCGCCCCTTCTAGTGCGTCCTACGAGCAGTACTTC
once,TRBV5-1,TRBJ1-2,NA,CASSAGDPLDSGYTF,TGCGCCAGCAGCGCAGGGGACCCCTTGGATAGTGGCTACACCTTC
once,TRBV27,TRBJ2-4,TRBD1,CASNGTGGHALAKNIQYF,TGTGCCAGCAACGGGACAGGGGGACATGCTTTAGCCAAAAACATTCAGTACTTC